This TCR beta chain was found in a study of T cell responses to AZD1222 COVID-19 vaccine. About the study: Second-dose schedules of about 4 or about 12 weeks were combined. Findings of the study overall: Mostly white British, mostly female donors; authors suggested clonal diversity may be underestimated. AZD1222 recipients seropositive at baseline numbered only six. Vaccine-related CD4 TCRs covered spike, predominating at 160-218 and 743-854.

The protocol was immunoSEQ multiplex PCR, while the TCRdb copy is restricted to in-frame clones and leaves out a portion. The sample holds around 160,000 clones; 90% to 95% are singletons and the top ten take 1.4% to 1.5%. This clone was picked up a small number of times. Its matching antigen is unknown. The input for sequencing was peripheral blood, taken on day 0 of AZD1222 vaccination. The clonotype comes from an adult in good health.

CDR3 region: CASSGANKGAEKLFF. The CDR3 nucleotides read TGTGCCAGCAGCGGGGCCAACAAGGGGGCTGAAAAACTGTTTTTT. This chain links TRBV5-6 with TRBJ1-4; TRBD1 agrees at 7 bases. The CDR3 is 15 amino acids. CDR1 and CDR2 (germline): SGHDT, YYEEEE. Losses at the gene ends were 4 bases for V and 7 bases for J; bases not matched to a gene: 10.